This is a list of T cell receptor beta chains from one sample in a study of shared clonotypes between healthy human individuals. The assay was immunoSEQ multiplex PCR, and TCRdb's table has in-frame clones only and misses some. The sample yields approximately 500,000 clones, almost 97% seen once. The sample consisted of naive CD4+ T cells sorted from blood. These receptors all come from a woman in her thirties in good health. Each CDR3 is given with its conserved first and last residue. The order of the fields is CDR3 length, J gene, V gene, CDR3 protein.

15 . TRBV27 CASSQTGTLSYEQYF
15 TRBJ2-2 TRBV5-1 CASSLARANTGELFF
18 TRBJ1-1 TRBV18 CASSPSTPGQGALTEAFF
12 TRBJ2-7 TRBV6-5 CASSYSRYEQYF
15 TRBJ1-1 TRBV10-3 CAISGFSGIMTEAFF
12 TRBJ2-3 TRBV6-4 CASSEFRDTQYF
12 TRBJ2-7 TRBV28 CASCGPFHEQYF
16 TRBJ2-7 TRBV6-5 CASSFDSLAGSLGQYF
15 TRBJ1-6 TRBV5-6 CASTRTGGAGSPLHF
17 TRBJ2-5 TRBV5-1 CASSLAGGSGHQETQYF
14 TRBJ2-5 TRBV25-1 CASSEFQGVETQYF
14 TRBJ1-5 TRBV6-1 CASSELRASQPQHF
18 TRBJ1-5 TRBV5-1 CASSPADDRDFCNQPQHF
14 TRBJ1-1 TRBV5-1 CASSWQGAGSEAFF
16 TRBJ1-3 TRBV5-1 CASSLAGGIGGNTIYF
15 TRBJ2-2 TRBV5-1 CASSFATGVTGELFF
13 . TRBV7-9 CASSLRAGYEQYF
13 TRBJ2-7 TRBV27 CASSLLDSYEQYF